This T cell receptor beta chain is drawn from a study of CD8 T cells in ankylosing spondylitis. Study results and limitations: Matched synovial fluid from ankylosing spondylitis patients was reported to be enriched for disease-linked clones. Seemingly characteristic of ankylosing spondylitis blood was a TCR beta motif consisting of about 8 highly homologous variants.

This clonotype was observed a few times. Antigen: not known. The CDR3 loop spans 15 amino acids. Trimming removed 2 bases from V and 9 bases from J; junction bases left unmatched: 9. CDR1 and CDR2 (germline): SNHLY, FYNNEI. TCRdb re-derived calls from the 5' RACE reads in MiXCR, one entry per CDR3 protein. The sample includes a few hundred thousand distinct CDR3 sequences, approximately 20% of them seen just once. The material sequenced was blood, either unsorted or a sorted T cell fraction (not recorded which). This chain uses TRBV2 with TRBJ2-1; 8 bases align to TRBD2. This clonotype originated in a male donor with ankylosing spondylitis. Here the CDR3 DNA reads TGTGCCAGCAGTGAAAGGGCTAGCGGGCGGGTTGAGCAGTTCTTC. It is translated as CASSERASGRVEQFF. The whole variable domain, remainder taken from reference TRBV2 and TRBJ2-1, is EPEVTQTPSHQVTQMGQEVILRCVPISNHLYFYWYRQILGQKVEFLVSFYNNEISEKSEIFDDQFSVERPDGSNFTLKIRSTKLEDSAMYFCASSERASGRVEQFFGPGTRLTVL.